Here is one TCR beta chain with its context. As yet, its antigen is unknown. This sample stems from a study of blood T cells in healthy people across ages. Overall study results and limits: Higher diversity and more naive CD4+ cells were features of long-lived donors, compared to aged donors.

This CDR3 is built from 15 residues. Germline values: CDR1 DFQATT, CDR2 SNEGSKA (reference sequence). With 6 bases clipped from V and 4 bases from J, the junction kept 10 bases outside the gene matches. Then a second PCR, running about 7 to 11 cycles, was carried out with a sample-barcoded 5' primer and a J-beta primer mix. TCRdb reprocessed the 5' RACE reads via MiXCR and lists one record per CDR3 protein. The sample shows 1.4 million to 1.5 million distinct CDR3 sequences, around two fifths of them seen only once. The sequence derives from a young woman in good health. This rearrangement joins TRBV20-1 to TRBJ2-3, with 10 bases that match TRBD2. Specimen: blood. CDR3 nucleotide sequence: TGCAGTGCCTCCCCCGGGACTAGCGCAGCAGATACGCAGTATTTT. This encodes CSASPGTSAADTQYF.